Listed below are T cell receptor beta chains from one sample, sequenced in a study of blood T cell repertoires in COVID-19. The table came from immunoSEQ multiplex PCR; TCRdb's copy has only in-frame clones and leaves some out. The sample has about 230,000 clones; roughly 90% are singletons. The sample taken for sequencing was PBMCs or T cells enriched from blood (not recorded which). The receptors here all came from a woman aged 30 to 39 with acute COVID-19. CDR3s include the opening cysteine and the closing phenylalanine or tryptophan. A D gene is named only where the DNA matches it firmly. Part of the rows lack a size; the others show once, few, many or a class for expanded clones.

>TRBV6-5|TRBJ2-7|NA|TRBD1
TGTGCCAGCAGTTACCAGGGGGCAGACTACGAGCAGTACTTC
CASSYQGADYEQYF
>TRBV5-1|TRBJ2-2|NA|NA
TGCGCCAGCAGCTTGGTGGGGCCTAACACCGGGGAGCTGTTTTTT
CASSLVGPNTGELFF
>TRBV5-6|TRBJ2-7|NA|NA
TGTGCCAGCAGCGAACAGGGTGCGTTTAACAAGCAGTACTTC
CASSEQGAFNKQYF
>TRBV30|TRBJ1-1|NA|TRBD1
TGTGCCTGGAGAAACTTCGGGACAGCAAACACTGAAGCTTTCTTT
CAWRNFGTANTEAFF
>TRBV30|TRBJ1-4|NA|TRBD1
TGTGCCTGGAACCCGGGACAGGTGACTGAAAAACTGTTTTTT
CAWNPGQVTEKLFF
>TRBV7-3|TRBJ2-3|NA|NA
TGTGCCAGCAGCTTACACCCAAGCGGAGATACGCAGTATTTT
CASSLHPSGDTQYF
>TRBV6-5|TRBJ2-2|NA|TRBD2
TGTGCCAGCTGGGTCGGGGGGGCCGCCGGGGAGCTGTTTTTT
CASWVGGAAGELFF
>TRBV13|TRBJ2-1|NA|TRBD1
TGTGCCAGCAGCCTTCGACAGGGTGGGAATGAGCAGTTCTTC
CASSLRQGGNEQFF
>TRBV27|TRBJ1-2|NA|NA
TGTGCCAGCAGTTTAAGCCTTAGCTATGGCTACACCTTC
CASSLSLSYGYTF
>TRBV30|TRBJ1-4|NA|NA
TGTGCCTGGAGTCCGTTCGGAGGTTATGAAAAACTGTTTTTT
CAWSPFGGYEKLFF
>TRBV7-9|TRBJ2-1|once|TRBD2
TGTGCCAGCAGCCTAGCGGGGAGCTCCTACAATGAGCAGTTCTTC
CASSLAGSSYNEQFF
>TRBV19|TRBJ1-5|NA|NA
TGTGCCAGTAGTATTTGGACAGAGAGCAATCAGCCCCAGCATTTT
CASSIWTESNQPQHF
>TRBV29-1|TRBJ2-7|NA|TRBD1
TGCAGCGTCGACGGGACAGGGGGTCACTACGAGCAGTACTTC
CSVDGTGGHYEQYF
>TRBV27|TRBJ1-1|few|NA
TGTGCCAGCATTGGACATTGGAACACTGAAGCTTTCTTT
CASIGHWNTEAFF
>TRBV6-5|TRBJ1-1|NA|TRBD1
TGTGCCGGCCGGGGAGACAGGGCGAACACTGAAGCTTTCTTT
CAGRGDRANTEAFF
>TRBV18|TRBJ2-3|NA|NA
TGTGCCAGCTCACCCTTCTGGAGTGATAAGGATACGCAGTATTTT
CASSPFWSDKDTQYF
>TRBV9|TRBJ1-5|NA|TRBD1
TGTGCCAGCAGCGTAGGGGACAGGGCTAATCAGCCCCAGCATTTT
CASSVGDRANQPQHF
>TRBV6-5|TRBJ1-5|NA|TRBD1
TGTGCCAGCAGTTACTCGACAGGGCGGAATCAGCCCCAGCATTTT
CASSYSTGRNQPQHF
>TRBV7-2|TRBJ2-2|NA|TRBD1
TGTGCCAGCAGCCGACAGGGTGCGGGGGAGCTGTTTTTT
CASSRQGAGELFF
>TRBV2|TRBJ2-1|NA|NA
TGTGCCAGCAGTGGGGCCGGGGGCAATGAGCAGTTCTTC
CASSGAGGNEQFF
>TRBV19|TRBJ2-5|once|NA
TGTGCCAGTAGTAACCGGGACTTGCCACAAGAGACCCAGTACTTC
CASSNRDLPQETQYF
>TRBV6-4|TRBJ2-7|NA|NA
TGTGCCAGCAGTGAGGTAGGGGGTTACGAGCAGTACTTC
CASSEVGGYEQYF
>TRBV28|TRBJ1-1|once|TRBD1
TGTGCCAGCAGCCAAGCTGACAGGGCCACTGAAGCTTTCTTT
CASSQADRATEAFF
>TRBV28|TRBJ2-1|few|TRBD2
TGTGCCAGCAGTTCCCTCGGGGGGGACCACAATGAGCAGTTCTTC
CASSSLGGDHNEQFF
>TRBV2|TRBJ1-1|NA|TRBD1
TGTGCCAGCAGGAGGACAGGGTCGGGAAACACTGAAGCTTTCTTT
CASRRTGSGNTEAFF
>TRBV5-5|TRBJ1-4|once|NA
TGTGCCAGCAGCTTGGTCCAGCAGGCCTATGAAAAACTGTTTTTT
CASSLVQQAYEKLFF
>TRBV28|TRBJ1-5|NA|NA
TGTGCCAGCAGATCACACATAAACAGAGATAATCAGCCCCAGCATTTT
CASRSHINRDNQPQHF
>TRBV29-1|TRBJ1-1|NA|NA
TGCAGCGTTACTACAGGGCAAACTGAAGCTTTCTTT
CSVTTGQTEAFF
>TRBV4-1|TRBJ1-2|NA|NA
TGCGCCAGCAGCCAAGTGAGGTATGATGGCTACACCTTC
CASSQVRYDGYTF
>TRBV19|TRBJ2-3|NA|NA
TGTGCCAGTAGTATTCCAGGGAGCACAGATACGCAGTATTTT
CASSIPGSTDTQYF
>TRBV5-1|TRBJ2-1|once|TRBD1
TGCGCCAGCAGCCAGGGACAGGGAACGAGTGAGCAGTTCTTC
CASSQGQGTSEQFF
>TRBV9|TRBJ2-3|NA|TRBD2
TGTGCCAGCAGCAGAATTCCGGGACTAGCGGGGGATACGCAGTATTTT
CASSRIPGLAGDTQYF
>TRBV6-2/TRBV6-3|TRBJ2-2|few|NA
TGTGCCAGCAGCTGGGGCGGGGGCCGGAACACCGGGGAGCTGTTTTTT
CASSWGGGRNTGELFF
>TRBV19|TRBJ2-5|NA|NA
TGTGCCAGTAATGGGGGGAGACAAGAGACCCAGTACTTC
CASNGGRQETQYF
>TRBV27|TRBJ1-5|NA|NA
TGTGCCAGCAGTCGGCGGGAGTTTCATCAGCCCCAGCATTTT
CASSRREFHQPQHF
>TRBV2|TRBJ1-2|NA|NA
TGTGCCAGCAGCGAACGGGAGGGTTGGGCCTATGGCTACACCTTC
CASSEREGWAYGYTF
>TRBV10-3|TRBJ1-5|NA|TRBD1
TGTGCCATCAGTGAGTCTCTCGGACAGGGAGGCAATCAGCCCCAGCATTTT
CAISESLGQGGNQPQHF
>TRBV2|TRBJ1-4|NA|NA
TGTGCCAGCAGTGAAGCGGGGAGGGGAGTTTTT
CASSEAGRGVF
>TRBV6-1|TRBJ2-5|NA|TRBD2
TGTGCCAGCAGTGAAGCGCGTACGGGGGGGTGGTGGGAGACCCAGTACTTC
CASSEARTGGWWETQYF
>TRBV11-2|TRBJ2-7|NA|TRBD1
TGTGCCAGCAGCCTAAGGGGGCACTCCTACGAGCAGTACTTC
CASSLRGHSYEQYF
>TRBV5-4|TRBJ2-7|NA|TRBD1
TGTGCCAGCAGCCGGGACAGGGGTCACTACGAGCAGTACTTC
CASSRDRGHYEQYF
>TRBV9|TRBJ1-2|NA|NA
TGTGCCAGCAGCACAGACGTCTATGGCTACACCTTC
CASSTDVYGYTF
>TRBV2|TRBJ2-1|NA|NA
TGTGCCAGCAGTGATGGCGGGACGGCGGTGCAGTTCTTC
CASSDGGTAVQFF
>TRBV15|TRBJ1-4|NA|NA
TGTGCCACCAGCAGAGATCGAGCGGGTAATGAAAAACTGTTTTTT
CATSRDRAGNEKLFF
>TRBV5-1|TRBJ2-3|NA|NA
TGCGCCAGCAGCTTATTGGGCGTTACAGATACGCAGTATTTT
CASSLLGVTDTQYF
>TRBV7-9|TRBJ2-1|NA|NA
TGTGCCAGCAGCTCCAGAAATGAGCAGTTCTTC
CASSSRNEQFF
>TRBV30|TRBJ1-3|NA|NA
TGTGCCTCCTCGCAGGGGAGAAGGGGCTCTGGAAACACCATATATTTT
CASSQGRRGSGNTIYF
>TRBV7-7|TRBJ1-1|NA|TRBD1
TGTGCCAGCAGCTCGACAGGGAGCACTGAAGCTTTCTTT
CASSSTGSTEAFF
>TRBV28|TRBJ2-6|NA|NA
TGTGCCAGCAGTTCGGGACATCTCTCTGGGGCCAACGTCCTGACTTTC
CASSSGHLSGANVLTF
>TRBV3-1/TRBV3-2|TRBJ1-3|NA|NA
TGTGCCAGCAGCCAGGGCCCTGATCCGAGCTCTGGAAACACCATATATTTT
CASSQGPDPSSGNTIYF
>TRBV4-1|TRBJ1-2|NA|NA
TGCGCCGCCACGGACGGGAGAATGAGAGGCTACACCTTC
CAATDGRMRGYTF
>TRBV4-3|TRBJ2-1|NA|NA
TGCGCCAGCAGCCAAGATACCCACAGATTAAGCTCCTACAATGAGCAGTTCTTC
CASSQDTHRLSSYNEQFF
>TRBV12-3/TRBV12-4|TRBJ1-1|NA|NA
TGTGCCAGCAGTTTGGGGGGTAACACTGAAGCTTTCTTT
CASSLGGNTEAFF
>TRBV10-1|TRBJ2-2|NA|NA
TGCGCCAGCAGTGCCAGCGCGAACACCGGGGAGCTGTTTTTT
CASSASANTGELFF
>TRBV16|TRBJ2-5|NA|TRBD2
TGTGCCAGCAGCCAACAACTAGCGGGGCTCCAAGAGACCCAGTACTTC
CASSQQLAGLQETQYF
>TRBV7-2|TRBJ1-2|NA|NA
TGTGCCAGCAGCCCGCAAAGCCAGGGGCAAGCTAACTATGGCTACACCTTC
CASSPQSQGQANYGYTF
>TRBV5-1|TRBJ2-7|NA|TRBD2
TGCGCCAGCAGCTTGGGAGTAGCGGGGAGGGAGCAGTACTTC
CASSLGVAGREQYF
>TRBV4-2|TRBJ2-5|NA|TRBD2
TGTGCCAGCAGCCAATTACTAGCGGGGGGGCCAGGTCTTCAAGAGACCCAGTACTTC
CASSQLLAGGPGLQETQYF
>TRBV10-1|TRBJ2-7|NA|TRBD1
TGCGCCAGCAGTCGAGACAGGGAATTAATCGACGAGCAGTACTTC
CASSRDRELIDEQYF
>TRBV30|TRBJ2-7|NA|TRBD1
TGTGCCTGGAGTCAAAGTCGGGACAGGGGGTCCTACGAGCAGTACTTC
CAWSQSRDRGSYEQYF